One sample yielded the 2 T cell receptor beta chains listed below, sequenced in a study of cytomegalovirus exposure and HLA in healthy donors. The PCR had 60 Vbeta and 13 Jbeta primers. Clones were read by immunoSEQ multiplex PCR, and TCRdb kept only the in-frame ones, dropping some. The sample has 300,000 or so clones, roughly 86% seen once. The sequencing sample was made of PBMCs. These receptors all come from a middle-aged woman in good health and CMV-seropositive.

This chain joins TRBV28 and TRBJ2-7; 13 bases are shared with TRBD2. Germline V lookup: CDR1 MDHEN, CDR2 SYDVKM. The V and J ends lost 8 bases and 6 bases, in that order; junction bases with no gene match: 10. CDR3 length: 15 residues. This chain's CDR3 is CASRGTGTSGTEQYF. The CDR3 nucleotides read TGTGCCAGCCGGGGTACTGGGACTAGCGGGACCGAGCAGTACTTC.

Only one count was recorded for this clone. The V call is TRBV4-3, the J call TRBJ2-6, with 10 positions matching TRBD1. CDR3 length equals 18 residues. Per the germline V gene, CDR1 is LGHNA and CDR2 is YSLEER. V shed 0 bases, J shed 2 bases, and the junction held 4 bases outside the gene matches. The CDR3 reads CASSQEGTGVAGANVLTF. For the CDR3, the DNA is TGCGCCAGCAGCCAAGAAGGGACAGGGGTAGCTGGGGCCAACGTCCTGACTTTC.